One and the same sample provided the 20 T cell receptor beta chains below, sequenced in a study of regulatory T cells in long-lasting Graves disease. In building TCR beta libraries, iRepertoire HTBI primers were used together with Arm-PCR of CDR3 regions. One entry per CDR3 protein, called by TCRdb with MiXCR from the multiplex PCR reads. The table includes approximately 470,000 distinct CDR3 sequences, around 15% detected once. The sample's time point: newly diagnosed GD, antithyroid drugs for less than 3 months. The authors made the TCR library using RNA they extracted from PBMCs. This sample also belongs to another study, concerning T cells in Graves' hyperthyroidism and ophthalmopathy.

Sequences were derived from peripheral blood mononuclear cells (PBMCs), sampled at new diagnosis, from a patient treated with antithyroid drugs. Every receptor here comes from a middle-aged man with Graves disease.

The chain combines TRBV2 with TRBJ2-2; 7 bases fit TRBD2. V trimming: 6 bases; J trimming: 1 base; junction bases outside the gene matches: 2. CDR1 is SNHLY, CDR2 FYNNEI, per germline. The CDR3 is 14 amino acids. As DNA, the CDR3 is TGTGCCAGCAGGGCTAGCGGGAACACCGGGGAGCTGTTTTTT. It translates to CASRASGNTGELFF.

The genes are TRBV29-1 and TRBJ2-7; either TRBD1 or TRBD2 may fit D (5 bases each). Trimming stripped 4 bases from V and 6 bases from J, with 16 bases between. The germline CDR1 and CDR2 sequences are SQVTM and ANQGSEA. The CDR3 extends over 13 amino acids. CDR3 amino acids: CSVGLAIGAEQYF. CDR3 bases: TGCAGCGTTGGTCTAGCTATAGGGGCCGAGCAGTACTTC.

A note on this clonotype: A clone one base away is much larger, so this may be a read error. The chain is built from TRBV28 and TRBJ1-5; D unresolved. Germline CDR1 reads MDHEN; CDR2 reads SYDVKM. V was clipped by 6 bases and J by 7 bases, with 13 bases between them. This CDR3 is built from 13 residues. CDR3 in DNA: TGTGCCAGCAGCCCTGTGGGGAGACAGCCCCAGCATTTT. Its protein product is CASSPVGRQPQHF. Based on the CDR3 plus reference TRBV28 and TRBJ1-5, the full variable domain is DVKVTQSSRYLVKRTGEKVFLECVQDMDHENMFWYRQDPGLGLRLIYFSYDVKMKEKGDIPEGYSVSREKKERFSLILESASTNQTSMYLCASSPVGRQPQHFGDGTRLSIL.

This clonotype was detected many times. The rearrangement links TRBV12-3 or TRBV12-4 to TRBJ1-3; D unresolved. The V end was cut by 5 bases, the J end by 2 bases, with 10 bases between. The CDR3 has 14 amino acids. The CDR3 protein is CASSRNPTGNTIYF. The CDR3 DNA sequence: TGTGCCAGCAGTCGGAATCCGACTGGAAACACCATATATTTT.

The chain combines TRBV19 with TRBJ1-2; 8 nucleotides align to TRBD1. The CDR3 runs 17 residues. Germline CDR1 and CDR2: LNHDA and SQIVND (reference sequence). J gave up 0 bases and V 5 bases, and 11 bases lay outside the gene matches. CDR3 bases: TGTGCCAGTAGTTCGACGACAGGGGCCAGACCTAACTATGGCTACACCTTC. It is translated as CASSSTTGARPNYGYTF.

This clonotype appeared a few times. The V call is TRBV18, the J call TRBJ2-3; 10 nucleotides agree with TRBD2. Germline V gene sequence: CDR1 KGHSH, CDR2 LQKENI. The V gene end was trimmed by 4 bases and the J gene end by 2 bases; junction bases not matched to a gene: 9. This CDR3 region has 17 residues. The CDR3 nucleotides are TGTGCCAGCTCACTCGGGACTAGCGCTTCTGTCACAGATACGCAGTATTTT. This translates into CASSLGTSASVTDTQYF. The complete variable domain, with remaining parts taken from reference TRBV18 and TRBJ2-3, reads NAGVMQNPRHLVRRRGQEARLRCSPMKGHSHVYWYRQLPEEGLKFMVYLQKENIIDESGMPKERFSAEFPKEGPSILRIQQVVRGDSAAYFCASSLGTSASVTDTQYFGPGTRLTVL.

The chain recombines TRBV19 with TRBJ1-2; TRBD1 might be the D (5 bases). V lost 0 bases and J lost 8, with 13 bases in between. Germline CDR1 is LNHDA and CDR2 is SQIVND (reference sequence). This CDR3 is 14 amino acids long. The CDR3 region is CASSIDLGPRGYTF. The CDR3 nucleotides read TGTGCCAGTAGTATAGATCTGGGACCGCGGGGCTACACCTTC.

In its sample, this clonotype was seen many times. J is TRBJ2-1 and V is TRBV20-1; D possibly uses TRBD1 or TRBD2 (5 bases each). Trimming removed 0 bases at V and 2 bases at J, with 11 bases between. CDR3 length equals 15 residues. Germline V CDR1 and CDR2: DFQATT, SNEGSKA (reference sequence). CDR3 protein: CSARDMGTAYNEQFF. CDR3 coding DNA: TGCAGTGCTAGAGACATGGGGACGGCCTACAATGAGCAGTTCTTC.

There are many counts of this clonotype. The CDR3 nucleotides read TGCAGTGCTAAGACCACCGCATATGGGGAGCTGTTTTTT. Its translation is CSAKTTAYGELFF. The rearrangement joins TRBV20-1 to TRBJ2-2; D is ambiguous. V lost 4 bases to trimming and J lost 8 bases, with 14 bases between them. Germline assignment: CDR1 DFQATT and CDR2 SNEGSKA (reference sequence). The CDR3 is 13 amino acids.

A word on this clonotype: With a far larger clone one base away, a read error is the likely cause. This sequence joins TRBV7-9 and TRBJ2-7; D is possibly TRBD1 (6 bases). Trimming left V 1 base short and J 6 bases short, with 16 bases between. The CDR3 covers 15 residues. CDR1 is SEHNR, CDR2 FQNEAQ, per germline (reference sequence). CDR3 coding DNA: TGTGCCAGCAGCTTAGATTGGGGGCCTGGACGCGAGCAGTACTTC. This translates into CASSLDWGPGREQYF. The whole variable domain, filled in from reference TRBV7-9 and TRBJ2-7, reads DTGVSQNPRHKITKRGQNVTFRCDPISEHNRLYWYRQTLGQGPEFLTYFQNEAQLEKSRLLSDRFSAERPKGSFSTLEIQRTEQGDSAMYLCASSLDWGPGREQYFGPGTRLTVT.

This clonotype appeared many times. V gene TRBV28 combines with J gene TRBJ1-5; the D is unclear. V lost 5 bases, J lost 6 bases, and 11 bases lay in between. Germline V lookup: CDR1 MDHEN, CDR2 SYDVKM. The CDR3 extends over 13 amino acids. The CDR3 DNA sequence: TGTGCCAGCAGTCTTCTATTGGGTCAGCCCCAGCATTTT. It encodes CASSLLLGQPQHF.

Points on this clonotype: It is unclear where the CDR3 begins or ends on the DNA, so no DNA is shown, and the CDR3 is as TCRdb lists it. CDR3 sequence: CASTNQTSMYLCASRGLVNVLTF. V gene TRBV6-2 or TRBV6-3 combines with J gene TRBJ2-6; the D segment call TRBD1 is taken from the table without a DNA check. Including both end residues, the CDR3 is 23 amino acids long. CDR1 and CDR2 (germline): MNHEY, SVGEGT.

This clonotype occurred a few times. V is TRBV15 and J is TRBJ1-3, with D unresolved. CDR3 length: 15 residues. Trimming stripped 0 bases from V and 0 bases from J, with 6 bases between. Looked up from germline, CDR1 is LNHNV and CDR2 is YYDKDF (reference sequence). In DNA form, the CDR3 reads TGTGCCACCAGCAGAGAGGGGTCCTCTGGAAACACCATATATTTT. It translates to CATSREGSSGNTIYF.

This clonotype showed up just once. The chain couples TRBV2 to TRBJ2-3; weak D call: TRBD2 (5 bases). Germline lookup yields CDR1 SNHLY and CDR2 FYNNEI. The CDR3 contains 13 residues. Deletions cut 8 bases from V and 0 bases from J, with 9 bases between. CDR3 in amino acids: CASPGISTDTQYF. The CDR3 DNA reads as TGTGCCAGCCCGGGGATTAGCACAGATACGCAGTATTTT.

This rearrangement joins TRBV5-1 to TRBJ2-2; 7 nucleotides agree with TRBD1. The V segment lost 5 bases and the J segment 4 bases; nucleotides outside the gene matches: 11. This CDR3 is 16 amino acids long. CDR1 is SGHRS, CDR2 YFSETQ, per germline. This chain's CDR3 is CASRLTGDRSTGELFF. In nucleotides, the CDR3 is TGCGCCAGCAGGCTAACAGGGGATCGGTCCACCGGGGAGCTGTTTTTT.

The chain employs TRBV13 and TRBJ2-1; TRBD2 agrees at 8 bases. CDR1 and CDR2 from the germline V gene are PRHDT and FYEKMQ (reference sequence). The CDR3 covers 15 residues. Trimming took 2 bases from V and 9 from J; bases not matched to a gene: 9. The CDR3 loop is CASSLTGLGSGEQFF. The CDR3 DNA reads TGTGCCAGCAGCTTAACGGGACTAGGATCGGGTGAGCAGTTCTTC.

This clonotype was seen repeatedly, ten times or more. The V and J genes are TRBV11-2 and TRBJ2-5, with 12 bases identical to TRBD2. Germline CDR1 and CDR2: SGHAT and FQNNGV. Trimming cost V 4 bases and J 2 bases; bases outside gene matches: 5. The CDR3 runs 16 residues. CDR3: CASSSTLAGGQETQYF. The CDR3 DNA sequence: TGTGCCAGCAGCTCCACACTAGCGGGAGGACAAGAGACCCAGTACTTC.

This clonotype was seen ten or more times. The chain carries TRBV5-1 and TRBJ2-3, with 8 bases that match TRBD1. Germline V gene lookup returns CDR1 SGHRS and CDR2 YFSETQ. Trimming cost V 2 bases and J 5 bases; bases outside gene matches: 10. The CDR3 covers 16 residues. The CDR3 region is CASSFPRQGTGDTQYF. The CDR3 nucleotides read TGCGCCAGCAGCTTCCCTCGACAGGGGACAGGAGATACGCAGTATTTT.

The chain has TRBV5-6 and TRBJ1-3; TRBD1 matches 11 bases. Trimming removed 3 bases from V and 0 bases from J; junction bases left unmatched: 2. The germline V gene has CDR1 SGHDT and CDR2 YYEEEE. The CDR3 extends over 16 amino acids. The chain's CDR3 is CASSWGTGGSGNTIYF. CDR3 nucleotide sequence: TGTGCCAGCAGCTGGGGGACAGGGGGCTCTGGAAACACCATATATTTT.

In DNA form, the CDR3 reads TGTGCCAGCAGTAACTCTAACAGGGTTAGCAATCAGCCCCAGCATTTT. It is translated as CASSNSNRVSNQPQHF. This chain uses TRBV28 with TRBJ1-5; weak D call: TRBD1 (6 bases). Germline CDR1 MDHEN, CDR2 SYDVKM. The CDR3 extends over 16 amino acids. Deletions cut 5 bases from V and 0 bases from J, with 14 bases between.